These 12 T cell receptor beta chains share one sample of origin, sequenced in a study of CD49a tissue-resident CD8 T cells in human skin (dated 2017 in TCRdb). Libraries were prepared through the immunoSEQ multiplex PCR assay. What TCRdb holds here is the immuneACCESS table cut down to in-frame rearrangements. Part of the clones is not present; checked against another copy, under half of the missing clones reflect an unresolved V gene, and the others are unexplained. Recorded for this sample are roughly 1,400 clones; 60% to 70% of them occurred a single time. The top ten clonotypes cover around a third of the sample. The sequencing input was CLA- CD8+ effector memory T cells sorted from blood. These receptors came from a human donor in good health.

This rearrangement joins TRBV14 to TRBJ2-3, with no clear D. The CDR3 has 13 residues. Germline V CDR1 and CDR2: SGHDN, FVKESK. Between the trimmed V and J ends, which lost 0 bases and 5 bases, there was a span of 6 bases. CDR3 amino acids: CASSQDSLDTQYF. The CDR3 nucleotides read TGTGCCAGCAGCCAAGATTCTCTAGATACGCAGTATTTT.

This clone was detected a few times. The chain couples TRBV6-1 to TRBJ2-7; D uncertain. The CDR3 covers 15 residues. V shed 0 bases and J shed 2 bases, with 11 bases lying between them. The germline gives CDR1 MNHNS, CDR2 SASEGT. CDR3 sequence reads: CASSEAEGSAYEQYF. As DNA, the CDR3 is TGTGCCAGCAGTGAAGCGGAAGGCAGCGCCTACGAGCAGTACTTC.

The chain is built from TRBV6-1 and TRBJ2-5; perhaps TRBD2 as D (6 bases). The DNA end lines up better with TRBJ2-7; the J call may be wrong. CDR1 MNHNS and CDR2 SASEGT come from the germline V gene. The CDR3 runs to 15 residues. This CDR3 reads CASSEAGGGAYEQYF. DNA of the CDR3: TGTGCCAGCAGTGAAGCGGGAGGTGGAGCCTACGAGCAGTACTTC.

This sequence joins TRBV4-2 and TRBJ2-7, with D perhaps TRBD1 (5 bases). From germline, CDR1 is LGHNA and CDR2 YNFKEQ. The CDR3 spans 13 residues. Between the trimmed V and J ends, which lost 0 bases and 6 bases, there was a span of 9 bases. CDR3 sequence (DNA): TGTGCCAGCAGCCAAGAACTCCAGGGCGAGCAGTACTTC. This gives the protein CASSQELQGEQYF.

V usage is TRBV12-2 and J usage is TRBJ1-5. TRBV12-2 is a listed pseudogene. This CDR3 has 16 amino acids. The CDR3, as DNA: TGTGCAAGTCGCTTCTCTGGGGGGGGGCTCTATCAGCCCCAGCATTTT. As protein: CASRFSGGGLYQPQHF.

The genes are TRBV19 and TRBJ2-5; the D is unclear. The V end was cut by 5 bases, the J end by 0 bases, with 16 bases between. The CDR3 loop spans 16 amino acids. The germline V gene encodes CDR1 LNHDA and CDR2 SQIVND (reference sequence). The chain's CDR3 is CASSSLYGQNQETQYF. In DNA form, the CDR3 reads TGTGCCAGTAGTTCCCTTTATGGGCAGAACCAAGAGACCCAGTACTTC.

This clone was counted once. V and J are TRBV19 and TRBJ2-1; tentatively, D is TRBD2 (6 bases). This CDR3 has 15 residues. Per the germline V gene, CDR1 is LNHDA and CDR2 is SQIVND (reference sequence). Trimming stripped 0 bases from V and 5 bases from J, with 11 bases between. CDR3 sequence: CASSIDPSENNEQFF. In DNA, the CDR3 is TGTGCCAGTAGTATAGATCCTAGCGAGAACAATGAGCAGTTCTTC.

The V and J genes are TRBV6-5 and TRBJ2-2; 9 bases align to TRBD1. This CDR3 is 14 amino acids long. Unmatched junction bases numbered 1, after V lost 5 bases and J lost 3 bases. The germline CDR1 and CDR2 sequences are MNHEY and SVGAGI. The DNA for the CDR3 is TGTGCCAGCAGTGGGACAGGGCACACCGGGGAGCTGTTTTTT. It translates to CASSGTGHTGELFF.

The chain is built from TRBV10-1 and TRBJ2-1; D unresolved. V lost 5 bases to trimming and J lost 0 bases, with 11 bases between them. This CDR3 is built from 15 residues. Germline loops: CDR1 WNHNN, CDR2 SYGVQD (reference sequence). The CDR3 nucleotides are TGCGCCAGCAGTCGTGACTTGAGCTCCTACAATGAGCAGTTCTTC. Protein sequence: CASSRDLSSYNEQFF.

This rearrangement joins TRBV6-4 to TRBJ2-3; the D gene is possibly TRBD1 (7 bases). Per the germline V gene, CDR1 is MRHNA and CDR2 is SNTAGT. This CDR3 region has 16 residues. Trimming took 0 bases from V and 4 from J, leaving 14 bases between them. CDR3 sequence: CASSDSGPGGPDTQYF. The CDR3 DNA is TGTGCCAGCAGTGACTCTGGGCCAGGGGGGCCAGATACGCAGTATTTT.

The chain recombines TRBV15 with TRBJ1-2; D ambiguous. CDR1 LNHNV and CDR2 YYDKDF come from the germline V gene (reference sequence). The CDR3 extends over 16 amino acids. V was clipped by 1 base and J by 3 bases, with 15 bases between them. The CDR3 DNA reads TGTGCCACCAGCAGAGTATGGGCCAGGCCCGACTATGGCTACACCTTC. Amino acids: CATSRVWARPDYGYTF.

This clone counts as large. J is TRBJ2-1 and V is TRBV19, with TRBD2 matching over 11 bases. J was trimmed by 8 bases and V by 6 bases; bases with no gene match: 9. The CDR3 sequence is 15 residues long. Germline V CDR1 and CDR2: LNHDA, SQIVND (reference sequence). CDR3 protein: CASSPGLAVWDEQFF. As DNA, the CDR3 is TGTGCCAGTAGCCCGGGACTAGCGGTTTGGGATGAGCAGTTCTTC.